What follows is one T cell receptor (beta chain) and its context. This clone was seen a few times. Its cognate antigen has yet to be identified. Base qualities are missing; no much larger clone stands one base away. Donors formed part of the validation cohort, which comprised 120 subjects and was distinct from the first cohort of over 500 subjects. To prepare the library, the immunoSEQ multiplex PCR assay was applied. On the authors' methods: A statistical classification framework was built to diagnose cytomegalovirus status from the catalog of TCR beta chain sequences. The source is immuneACCESS, and TCRdb retained only in-frame sequences with V and J called. Part of the clones is not carried over; for the studies checked, unresolved V genes explain less than half of this, and the remainder is unexplained. Clone size and V and J calls were adopted from that table, with D and trimming inferred from the DNA. The sample data list about 140,000 clones, and about 83% of these were observed just once. The ten top clones hold around 1.4% of the sample.

This record belongs to a study of cytomegalovirus exposure and HLA in healthy donors (dated by TCRdb to 2017 to 2019). Regarding the complete study: The 500 to 800 repertoires of the first cohort and the approximately 110 validation repertoires were produced on the same platform, according to a later analysis. Besides the first cohort of 500 to 700 subjects, a separate validation cohort made up of around 120 different subjects was used. The study combined high-throughput TCR immunosequencing, statistical association of individual TCRs with disease status, and machine learning to predict cytomegalovirus infection status. The aim of the study was to test whether cataloging public T cell receptors could identify signatures of past pathogen exposure.

The germline V gene gives CDR1 as SGDLS and CDR2 as YYNGEE. Trimming at the junction amounts to 3 bases on V and 6 bases on J, and the germline ends lie 9 bases apart. The cysteine opens and the phenylalanine closes a CDR3 of 13 amino acids. Only the CDR3 region is kept as DNA, spanning 39 bases read in frame from base 1. Points the paper makes about the study in general: The classifier was reported to diagnose cytomegalovirus status with high specificity and sensitivity in both the original cohort and the validation cohort. The authors suggested that the approach could potentially be extended to other disease states and immunological phenotypes. The study listed 170 or so TCR beta chains as associated with cytomegalovirus. All 120 or so repertoires were used to score co-occurrence in the validation cohort in a later analysis, because that analysis had no HLA typing for the cohort. Most TCR sequences were seen in very few donors, while some public TCRs were found in many individuals. In a later analysis, TCRs clustered in the first cohort were found to also tend to co-occur in the approximately 120 validation repertoires, with 85% to 95% of cluster scores above 0. In vitro tests confirmed that a few of the cytomegalovirus-associated TCR beta chains recognize cytomegalovirus antigens.

Here the chain combines TRBV9 and TRBJ2-2, and the D gene may be TRBD1, 6 bases matching. The sequenced material came from PBMCs. The sequence derives from a woman in her 30s in good health and CMV-seronegative. The CDR3 protein sequence reads: CASSEGVSGELFF. The DNA reads as follows: TGTGCCAGCAGCGAGGGGGTGTCCGGGGAGCTGTTTTTT. With the rest looked up from the reference TRBV9 and TRBJ2-2 genes rather than sequenced, the full variable domain is DSGVTQTPKHLITATGQRVTLRCSPRSGDLSVYWYQQSLDQGLQFLIQYYNGEERAKGNILERFSAQQFPDLHSELNLSSLELGDSALYFCASSEGVSGELFFGEGSRLTVL.